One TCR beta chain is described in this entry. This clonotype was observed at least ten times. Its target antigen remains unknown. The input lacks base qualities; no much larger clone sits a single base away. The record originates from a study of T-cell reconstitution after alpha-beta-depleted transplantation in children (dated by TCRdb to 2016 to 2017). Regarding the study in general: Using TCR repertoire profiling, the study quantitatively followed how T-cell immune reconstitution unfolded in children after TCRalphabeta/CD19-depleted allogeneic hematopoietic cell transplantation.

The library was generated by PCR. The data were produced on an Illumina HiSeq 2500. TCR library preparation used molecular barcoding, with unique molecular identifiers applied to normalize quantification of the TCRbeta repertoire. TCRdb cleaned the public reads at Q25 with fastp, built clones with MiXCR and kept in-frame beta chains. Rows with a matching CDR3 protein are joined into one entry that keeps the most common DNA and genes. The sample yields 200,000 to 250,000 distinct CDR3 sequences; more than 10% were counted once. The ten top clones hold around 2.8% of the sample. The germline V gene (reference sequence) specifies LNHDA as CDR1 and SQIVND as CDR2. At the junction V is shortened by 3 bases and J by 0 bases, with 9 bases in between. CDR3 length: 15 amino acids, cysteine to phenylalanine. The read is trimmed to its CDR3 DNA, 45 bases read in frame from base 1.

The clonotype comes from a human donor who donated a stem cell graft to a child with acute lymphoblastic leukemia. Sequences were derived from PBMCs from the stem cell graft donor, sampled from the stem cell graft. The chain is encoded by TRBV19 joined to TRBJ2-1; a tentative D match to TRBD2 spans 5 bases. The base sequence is TGTGCCAGTAGTATGGGAGCCTTCTCCTACAATGAGCAGTTCTTC. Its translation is CASSMGAFSYNEQFF.